Each of the 19 T cell receptor beta chains below was sequenced from the same sample in a study of breast tumors, draining lymph nodes, adjacent tissues. TCRdb processed the multiplex PCR reads anew with MiXCR; each CDR3 protein has one entry. The sample carries some 130,000 distinct CDR3 sequences, under 25% recorded once. The lymph nodes were axillary draining lymph nodes from breast cancer patients. Sequenced input: axillary lymph node tissue. Receptors were obtained from a female donor with breast cancer. Some clones in this sample may be carry-over from other donors' samples.

This clonotype was seen ten or more times. The rearrangement links TRBV24-1 to TRBJ1-4, with 9 bases aligning to TRBD1. V shed 5 bases, J shed 5 bases, and the junction held 5 bases outside the gene matches. The germline CDR1 and CDR2 sequences are KGHDR and SFDVKD. This CDR3 has 15 amino acids. Here the CDR3 reads CATSAGQGKNEKLFF. The CDR3 nucleotides read TGTGCCACCAGTGCCGGACAGGGGAAGAATGAAAAACTGTTTTTT.

This clonotype has a count of ten or more. V usage is TRBV4-1 and J usage is TRBJ2-7, with D tentatively TRBD1 or TRBD2 (5 bases each). From germline, CDR1 is MGHRA and CDR2 YSYEKL. V was cut by 0 bases and J by 2 bases, with 8 bases left in between. The CDR3 sequence is 14 residues long. This CDR3 reads CASSQERGPYEQYF. The CDR3, as DNA: TGCGCCAGCAGCCAAGAACGGGGCCCCTACGAGCAGTACTTC.

This clonotype was observed a single time. Sequence at one end of the junction differs from germline and may be a read error. The chain recombines TRBV5-5 with TRBJ2-2; D possibly uses TRBD1 or TRBD2 (5 bases each). The CDR3 covers 16 residues. Germline CDR1 and CDR2: SGHKS and YYEKEE (reference sequence). Here the CDR3 DNA reads TGTGCCACCAGCCCCGGCCCGTCCAGGGCGGGCGGGGAGCTGTTTTTT. Its protein product is CATSPGPSRAGGELFF.

On this clonotype itself: Just one base apart from a much larger clone, this may be a read error. The chain uses TRBV5-1 and TRBJ1-6, with D perhaps TRBD1 (5 bases). Between the trimmed V and J ends, which lost 4 bases and 7 bases, there was a span of 15 bases. CDR1 is SGHRS and CDR2 is YFSETQ in the germline V gene. The CDR3 length is 15 residues. The CDR3 spells CASSPGRGGNSPLHF. The CDR3 DNA sequence: TGCGCCAGCAGCCCGGGACGGGGGGGAAATTCACCCCTCCACTTT.

This clonotype was counted ten times or more. The gene calls are TRBV4-3 and TRBJ2-5; D might be TRBD1 (6 bases). Per the germline V gene, CDR1 is LGHNA and CDR2 is YSLEER. Trimming shortened V by 0 bases and J by 5 bases, and 10 bases separated the two germline ends. The CDR3 totals 14 residues. DNA of the CDR3: TGCGCCAGCAGCCAAGAGGCAGGGGTGGAGACCCAGTACTTC. This gives the protein CASSQEAGVETQYF.

This clonotype was seen only a few times. The V call is TRBV6-2 or TRBV6-3, the J call TRBJ2-1; 10 bases are shared with TRBD2. The CDR3 is made up of 14 amino acids. V lost 6 bases and J lost 7; bases outside the gene matches: 6. CDR1 and CDR2 from the germline V gene are MNHEY and SVGEGT. The CDR3 region has the DNA TGTGCCAGCAGGTTTAGCGGGGGGCGGAATGAGCAGTTCTTC. This sequence encodes CASRFSGGRNEQFF.

This clonotype was picked up many times. The genes are TRBV20-1 and TRBJ2-1; 10 bases map to TRBD2. Germline V gene data show CDR1 as DFQATT and CDR2 as SNEGSKA (reference sequence). CDR3 length: 14 residues. After removal of 5 bases from V and 4 bases from J, the junction contained 5 bases not matched to a gene. The CDR3 nucleotides read TGCAGTGCTCCGTCTAGCGGGGGATACAATGAGCAGTTCTTC. This encodes CSAPSSGGYNEQFF.

This clonotype has at least ten counts. The junction differs from germline at one of its ends, possibly a read error. This chain links TRBV7-2 with TRBJ2-1; tentative D call: TRBD2 (6 bases). CDR3 length equals 13 residues. Per the germline V gene, CDR1 is SGHTA and CDR2 is FQGNSA. In nucleotides, the CDR3 is TGTGCCAACAGCTTATTCCGGGAGAATGAGCAGTTCTTC. Protein sequence: CANSLFRENEQFF.

The V gene is TRBV18, the J gene TRBJ2-5; 8 bases agree with TRBD1. The CDR3 length is 17 residues. V shed 1 base and J 5 bases; nucleotides not matched to a gene: 12. CDR1 and CDR2 from the germline V gene are KGHSH and LQKENI. CDR3 amino acids: CASSPLGPGGGKETQYF. The CDR3 bases are TGTGCCAGCTCACCACTCGGCCCAGGGGGCGGGAAGGAGACCCAGTACTTC.

In this sample, this clonotype turned up many times. This rearrangement joins TRBV13 to TRBJ2-1; D not resolved. The V gene lost 4 bases and the J gene lost 5 bases, with 12 bases spanning the gap. Germline values: CDR1 PRHDT, CDR2 FYEKMQ (reference sequence). There are 14 residues in the CDR3. In DNA, the CDR3 is TGTGCCAGCAGCTCCAATGGCGCTAACAATGAGCAGTTCTTC. This gives the protein CASSSNGANNEQFF.

V gene TRBV10-3 combines with J gene TRBJ2-7; D possibly corresponds to TRBD1 (5 bases). Germline V gene sequence: CDR1 ENHRY, CDR2 SYGVKD. V lost 2 bases, J lost 2 bases, and 13 bases lay in between. CDR3 length: 15 amino acids. The CDR3 nucleotides are TGTGCCATCAGTGAGCTAGGGGATTTCGCCTACGAGCAGTACTTC. It is translated as CAISELGDFAYEQYF.

In this sample, this clonotype turned up many times. This rearrangement joins TRBV7-2 to TRBJ1-2; 11 nucleotides line up with TRBD1. Per germline, CDR1 SGHTA and CDR2 FQGNSA. V lost 4 bases and J lost 4; bases outside the gene matches: 5. This CDR3 is built from 15 residues. Here the CDR3 DNA reads TGTGCCAGCAGCTCGGGGACAGGGGGAGGCTATGGCTACACCTTC. The encoded protein is CASSSGTGGGYGYTF.

This clonotype was detected ten times or more. V gene TRBV6-5 combines with J gene TRBJ2-7, with 9 bases matching TRBD1. V lost 6 bases, J lost 3 bases, and 9 bases stayed unmatched. The CDR3 spans 15 residues. Germline CDR1 and CDR2: MNHEY and SVGAGI. The CDR3, as DNA: TGTGCCAGCAGAAAGAAACCGGGACAGGGCTACGAGCAGTACTTC. Its protein product is CASRKKPGQGYEQYF.

Details on this clonotype: A read error may explain this, as a much larger clone is one base away. The rearrangement links TRBV19 to TRBJ2-5, with TRBD2 matching 9 bases. The germline V gene has CDR1 LNHDA and CDR2 SQIVND (reference sequence). CDR3 length: 14 residues. V lost 6 bases and J lost 5; bases outside the gene matches: 7. The CDR3 nucleotides read TGTGCCAGTAGCCTTGGGACTAGCTTGGAGACCCAGTACTTC. This encodes CASSLGTSLETQYF.

This clonotype has more than one count but fewer than ten. The chain carries TRBV28 and TRBJ2-3; 8 nucleotides agree with TRBD2. J gave up 5 bases and V 6 bases, and 13 bases lay outside the gene matches. The CDR3 loop spans 16 amino acids. Germline CDR1 is MDHEN and CDR2 is SYDVKM. The CDR3 DNA reads as TGTGCCAGCAGGCCCTCCCGCGGGAGCGGGGGAGATACGCAGTATTTT. This codes for CASRPSRGSGGDTQYF. Full variable domain (remainder filled in from reference TRBV28 and TRBJ2-3): DVKVTQSSRYLVKRTGEKVFLECVQDMDHENMFWYRQDPGLGLRLIYFSYDVKMKEKGDIPEGYSVSREKKERFSLILESASTNQTSMYLCASRPSRGSGGDTQYFGPGTRLTVL.

This clonotype has a count of ten or more. The chain has TRBV20-1 and TRBJ2-3; a possible D gene is TRBD2 (5 bases). There are 14 residues in the CDR3. V shed 1 base and J shed 6 bases, with 14 bases lying between them. CDR1 is DFQATT, CDR2 SNEGSKA, per germline (reference sequence). CDR3: CSARGRGFRDTQYF. In DNA, the CDR3 is TGCAGTGCTAGAGGGAGAGGGTTCAGGGATACGCAGTATTTT.

On this clonotype: Given a much more abundant clone one base away, this may be a read error. This chain links TRBV30 with TRBJ2-1; the D is unclear. The V and J ends lost 8 bases and 10 bases respectively, with 15 bases between them. The germline V gene has CDR1 GTSNPN and CDR2 SVGIG (reference sequence). The CDR3 extends over 11 amino acids. In DNA form, the CDR3 reads TGTGCCCGGGCCCAACCGACAGAGCAGTTCTTC. Residues: CARAQPTEQFF.

As to this clonotype: Given a much more abundant clone one base away, this may be a read error. The chain combines TRBV7-9 with TRBJ1-5, with D possibly being TRBD1 (5 bases). This CDR3 comprises 16 residues. Deletions cut 2 bases from V and 6 bases from J, with 17 bases between. The germline V gene has CDR1 SEHNR and CDR2 FQNEAQ (reference sequence). CDR3 sequence: CASSLRDIWGSQPQHF. CDR3 bases: TGTGCCAGCAGCTTACGAGACATCTGGGGCAGTCAGCCCCAGCATTTT. Supplemented by reference TRBV7-9 and TRBJ1-5, the full variable domain reads DTGVSQNPRHKITKRGQNVTFRCDPISEHNRLYWYRQTLGQGPEFLTYFQNEAQLEKSRLLSDRFSAERPKGSFSTLEIQRTEQGDSAMYLCASSLRDIWGSQPQHFGDGTRLSIL.

A remark on this clonotype: Mismatch with germline at one junction end may stem from a read error. The chain uses TRBV5-4 and TRBJ2-1; weak D call: TRBD2 (5 bases). CDR1 and CDR2 from the germline V gene are SGHNT and YYREEE (reference sequence). The CDR3 extends over 12 amino acids. The CDR3 nucleotides read TGTGCCAGCAGTCCGGGGTACGGTGAGCAGCTCTTC. It codes for CASSPGYGEQLF.